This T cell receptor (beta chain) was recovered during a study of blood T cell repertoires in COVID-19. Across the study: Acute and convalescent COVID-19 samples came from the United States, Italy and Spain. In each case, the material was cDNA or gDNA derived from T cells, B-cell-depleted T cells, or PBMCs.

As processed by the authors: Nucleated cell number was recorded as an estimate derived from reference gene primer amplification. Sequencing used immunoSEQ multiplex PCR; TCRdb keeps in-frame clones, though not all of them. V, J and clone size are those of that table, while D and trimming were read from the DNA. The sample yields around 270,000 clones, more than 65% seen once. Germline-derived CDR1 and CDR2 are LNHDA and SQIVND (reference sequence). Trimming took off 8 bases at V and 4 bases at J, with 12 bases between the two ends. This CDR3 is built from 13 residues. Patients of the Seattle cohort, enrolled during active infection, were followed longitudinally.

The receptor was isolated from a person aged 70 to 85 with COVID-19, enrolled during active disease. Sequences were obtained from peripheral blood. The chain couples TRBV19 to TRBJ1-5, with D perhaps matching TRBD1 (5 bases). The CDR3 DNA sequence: TGTGCCAGTTGGAGGGGAGATAATCAGCCCCAGCATTTT. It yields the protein CASWRGDNQPQHF.